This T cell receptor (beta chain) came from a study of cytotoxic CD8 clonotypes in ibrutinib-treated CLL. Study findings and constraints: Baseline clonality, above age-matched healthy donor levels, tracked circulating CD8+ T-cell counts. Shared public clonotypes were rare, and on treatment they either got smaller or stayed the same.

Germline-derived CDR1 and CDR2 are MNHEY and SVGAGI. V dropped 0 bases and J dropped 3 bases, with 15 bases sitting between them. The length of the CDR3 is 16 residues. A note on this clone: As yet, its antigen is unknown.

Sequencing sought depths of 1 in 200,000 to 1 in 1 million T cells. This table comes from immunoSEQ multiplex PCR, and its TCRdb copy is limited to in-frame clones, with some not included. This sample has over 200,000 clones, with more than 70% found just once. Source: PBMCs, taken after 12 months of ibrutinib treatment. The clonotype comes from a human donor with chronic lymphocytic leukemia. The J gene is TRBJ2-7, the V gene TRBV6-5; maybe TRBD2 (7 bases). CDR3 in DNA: TGTGCCAGCAGTTACTCGAAGGGGGGGTCCCTCTACGAGCAGTACTTC. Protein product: CASSYSKGGSLYEQYF.